Below are 30 T cell receptor beta chains sequenced from a single sample in a study of post-analysis software for immune sequencing data. Unique molecular identifiers featured in each of the TCR beta cDNA libraries. Each CDR3 protein gets one entry after TCRdb re-called the PCR reads with MiXCR. The profile shows hundreds of thousands of distinct CDR3 sequences, 59% of them singletons. Their antigen targets remain unknown. Findings of the study overall: Roughly 5 TRBV segments (TRBV5-6, TRBV5-1 and TRBV20-1 among them) occurred more frequently in patients than in controls.

Sequences were obtained from blood. The receptors stem from a girl aged 2-10 years with multiple sclerosis.

The chain recombines TRBV2 with TRBJ1-6, with D unresolved. Trimming took 2 bases from V and 12 from J, leaving 8 bases between them. Germline CDR1 and CDR2: SNHLY and FYNNEI. The CDR3 covers 12 residues. The CDR3 sequence: CASSEIARPLHF. In DNA, the CDR3 is TGTGCCAGCAGTGAAATAGCCCGACCCCTCCACTTT.

The rearrangement links TRBV5-1 to TRBJ2-1; possible D gene TRBD2, 6 bases. CDR3 length equals 15 residues. The germline V and J ends were trimmed by 4 bases and 0 bases, with 11 bases remaining between them. Germline assignment: CDR1 SGHRS and CDR2 YFSETQ. CDR3 residues: CASSADGSSYNEQFF. The CDR3 region has the DNA TGCGCCAGCAGCGCGGACGGGAGCTCCTACAATGAGCAGTTCTTC. Based on the CDR3 plus reference TRBV5-1 and TRBJ2-1, the full variable domain is KAGVTQTPRYLIKTRGQQVTLSCSPISGHRSVSWYQQTPGQGLQFLFEYFSETQRNKGNFPGRFSGRQFSNSRSEMNVSTLELGDSALYLCASSADGSSYNEQFFGPGTRLTVL.

The rearrangement uses TRBV20-1 and TRBJ2-1; 8 bases are shared with TRBD1. Germline V gene lookup returns CDR1 DFQATT and CDR2 SNEGSKA (reference sequence). CDR3 length: 14 residues. V was pared by 3 bases and J by 6 bases, with 7 bases of the junction left unmatched. This chain's CDR3 is CSARVSTGANEQFF. CDR3 nucleotides: TGCAGTGCTAGGGTATCGACAGGGGCCAATGAGCAGTTCTTC.

In its sample, this clonotype was seen a few times. This chain links TRBV6-5 with TRBJ1-2, with D unresolved. The V end was cut by 0 bases, the J end by 6 bases, with 11 bases between. Germline-derived CDR1 and CDR2 are MNHEY and SVGAGI. The CDR3 runs 14 residues. CDR3 in amino acids: CASSYSSGMDGYTF. CDR3 DNA sequence: TGTGCCAGCAGTTACTCAAGCGGGATGGATGGCTACACCTTC.

The rearrangement uses TRBV6-5 and TRBJ2-2, with unresolved D. The CDR3 runs to 16 residues. CDR1 is MNHEY, CDR2 SVGAGI, per germline. Trimming removed 2 bases from V and 0 bases from J, with 10 bases in between. CDR3 region: CASSYQQPANTGELFF. The CDR3 nucleotides are TGTGCCAGCAGTTACCAACAGCCCGCGAACACCGGGGAGCTGTTTTTT.

V is TRBV7-2 and J is TRBJ2-1; 7 bases agree with TRBD2. CDR1 is SGHTA and CDR2 is FQGNSA in the germline V gene. This CDR3 is 13 amino acids long. The V segment lost 6 bases and the J segment 6 bases; nucleotides outside the gene matches: 5. CDR3 amino acids: CASRVASGNEQFF. CDR3 bases: TGTGCCAGCAGGGTCGCTAGCGGCAATGAGCAGTTCTTC.

The V call is TRBV7-6, the J call TRBJ2-3; 7 nucleotides line up with TRBD2. V gave up 7 bases and J gave up 1 base; unmatched junction bases: 5. CDR3 length: 14 amino acids. CDR1 is SGHVS, CDR2 FNYEAQ, per germline. The CDR3 protein is CASNLGGGTDTQYF. The CDR3 DNA sequence: TGTGCCAGCAACTTGGGAGGGGGCACAGATACGCAGTATTTT.

This clonotype was observed a handful of times. V and J are TRBV5-8 and TRBJ2-1; 8 bases align to TRBD2. In germline, CDR1 is SGHTS, CDR2 YDEGEE. After removal of 0 bases from V and 7 bases from J, the junction contained 9 bases not matched to a gene. CDR3 length equals 16 residues. CDR3 loop: CASSLGSRGRRNEQFF. For the CDR3, the DNA is TGTGCCAGCAGCTTGGGGTCTCGCGGGAGGAGGAATGAGCAGTTCTTC.

This clonotype was recorded a few times. The rearrangement links TRBV18 to TRBJ2-1, with a weak D call TRBD1 (5 bases). The V end was cut by 3 bases, the J end by 0 bases, with 12 bases between. Germline assignment: CDR1 KGHSH and CDR2 LQKENI. This CDR3 has 16 residues. CDR3 bases: TGTGCCAGCTCACCGTACGACAGCCCCTCCTACAATGAGCAGTTCTTC. Protein: CASSPYDSPSYNEQFF. Full variable domain (rest looked up from reference TRBV18 and TRBJ2-1): NAGVMQNPRHLVRRRGQEARLRCSPMKGHSHVYWYRQLPEEGLKFMVYLQKENIIDESGMPKERFSAEFPKEGPSILRIQQVVRGDSAAYFCASSPYDSPSYNEQFFGPGTRLTVL.

This clonotype was observed a handful of times. One end of the junction is discordant with germline, which a read error may explain. J is TRBJ1-1 and V is TRBV20-1; TRBD1 might be the D (5 bases). The CDR3 extends over 13 amino acids. Germline lookup yields CDR1 DFQATT and CDR2 SNEGSKA (reference sequence). The CDR3 coding sequence is TGCAGTGCTAGGTGGAGGGGCAGCACTGAAGTTTTCTTT. Translation gives CSARWRGSTEVFF.

The V gene is TRBV4-1, the J gene TRBJ2-1; no clear D gene. Trimming pared 1 base from V and 0 bases from J, leaving 16 bases between. Per germline, CDR1 MGHRA and CDR2 YSYEKL. The CDR3 loop spans 18 amino acids. Here the CDR3 DNA reads TGCGCCAGCAGCCAAGTAACGTCGGGTAGGGTCTCCTACAATGAGCAGTTCTTC. Translation: CASSQVTSGRVSYNEQFF.

This clonotype was detected a few times. J is TRBJ2-3 and V is TRBV20-1; 12 bases are a match to TRBD2. Germline lookup yields CDR1 DFQATT and CDR2 SNEGSKA (reference sequence). CDR3 length: 16 residues. In DNA, the CDR3 is TGCAGCCTGGGAACTAGCGGGAGGCGGGGGCCCGATACGCAGTATTTT. Encoded protein: CSLGTSGRRGPDTQYF.

This rearrangement joins TRBV20-1 to TRBJ2-3; 7 nucleotides align to TRBD1. This CDR3 spans 16 amino acids. The V gene end was trimmed by 0 bases and the J gene end by 3 bases; junction bases not matched to a gene: 9. CDR1 and CDR2 from the germline V gene are DFQATT and SNEGSKA (reference sequence). CDR3 residues: CSARDPGQRMTDTQYF. In DNA form, the CDR3 reads TGCAGTGCTAGAGATCCGGGACAGAGGATGACAGATACGCAGTATTTT.

This clonotype has only a few counts. V usage is TRBV6-5 and J usage is TRBJ2-5, with a possible D match to TRBD2 (5 bases). Germline CDR1 MNHEY, CDR2 SVGAGI. Trimming left V 6 bases short and J 4 bases short, with 15 bases between. The CDR3 covers 14 residues. CDR3 loop: CASREPGSIETQYF. CDR3 coding DNA: TGTGCCAGCAGGGAGCCGGGGTCGATAGAGACCCAGTACTTC.

This chain joins TRBV29-1 and TRBJ2-5, with D hard to call. The CDR3 has 14 amino acids. Trimming left V 2 bases short and J 2 bases short, with 12 bases between. Looked up from germline, CDR1 is SQVTM and CDR2 is ANQGSEA. The CDR3 bases are TGCAGCGTTGAAAGTTCGATAGAACAAGAGACCCAGTACTTC. Protein product: CSVESSIEQETQYF.

This clonotype was counted a few times. This chain uses TRBV12-3 or TRBV12-4 with TRBJ2-1; TRBD2 aligns across 10 bases. The CDR3 contains 14 residues. After removal of 8 bases from V and 8 bases from J, the junction contained 9 bases not matched to a gene. DNA of the CDR3: TGTGCCAGCCGTAAGGCTAGCGGGAGAGATGAGCAGTTCTTC. Translating gives CASRKASGRDEQFF.

The gene calls are TRBV4-2 and TRBJ2-1; 8 bases agree with TRBD2. With the DNA end fitting TRBJ2-7 better, the J assignment may be wrong. Germline lookup yields CDR1 LGHNA and CDR2 YNFKEQ. The CDR3 extends over 16 amino acids. CDR3 sequence (DNA): TGTGCCAGCAGCCCCAGGGGAGCGGGGGAGTACAATGAGCAGTACTTC. Translated: CASSPRGAGEYNEQYF.

There are a few counts of this clonotype. This chain connects TRBV25-1 to TRBJ2-1; TRBD2 matches 7 bases. With V trimmed by 7 bases and J by 9 bases, 21 bases remained unmatched. The CDR3 spans 17 residues. The V gene's germline CDR1 is MGHDK and CDR2 SYGVNS. As DNA, the CDR3 is TGTGCCAGCACCGAAGGGAGTAGACTAGCCCGGCAGGTTGAGCAGTTCTTC. This sequence encodes CASTEGSRLARQVEQFF.

A few counts support this clonotype. The chain uses TRBV5-6 and TRBJ1-2; perhaps TRBD1 as D (5 bases). The V end lost 3 bases, the J end lost 1 base, and 10 bases lay between the germline ends. Germline CDR1 reads SGHDT; CDR2 reads YYEEEE. The CDR3 has 14 amino acids. The CDR3 region is CASSSDIVNYGYTF. For the CDR3, the DNA is TGTGCCAGCAGCTCGGACATCGTTAACTATGGCTACACCTTC.

This clonotype was picked up a small number of times. The chain employs TRBV15 and TRBJ1-2; TRBD1 aligns across 7 bases. The germline gives CDR1 LNHNV, CDR2 YYDKDF (reference sequence). V shed 0 bases and J 4 bases; nucleotides not matched to a gene: 2. This CDR3 comprises 14 residues. For the CDR3, the DNA is TGTGCCACCAGCAGAGATCGACAGGGCTATGGCTACACCTTC. It translates to CATSRDRQGYGYTF. The whole variable domain, filled in from reference TRBV15 and TRBJ1-2, reads DAMVIQNPRYQVTQFGKPVTLSCSQTLNHNVMYWYQQKSSQAPKLLFHYYDKDFNNEADTPDNFQSRRPNTSFCFLDIRSPGLGDTAMYLCATSRDRQGYGYTFGSGTRLTVV.

This chain uses TRBV20-1 with TRBJ2-3; 7 nucleotides align to TRBD2. Germline V gives CDR1 DFQATT, CDR2 SNEGSKA (reference sequence). This CDR3 spans 16 amino acids. J lost 0 bases, V lost 5 bases, and 11 bases had no gene match. The DNA for the CDR3 is TGCAGTGCTCCCACCCTCTCTAGCGGAAGCACAGATACGCAGTATTTT. This gives the protein CSAPTLSSGSTDTQYF.

In this sample, this clonotype turned up a few times. This chain uses TRBV10-3 with TRBJ2-6; D is perhaps TRBD1 (5 bases). This CDR3 region has 15 residues. The germline V gene has CDR1 ENHRY and CDR2 SYGVKD. Trimming removed 6 bases from V and 0 bases from J, with 9 bases in between. In nucleotides, the CDR3 is TGTGCCATCAGAGACAGCAGCTCTGGGGCCAACGTCCTGACTTTC. As protein: CAIRDSSSGANVLTF.

V is TRBV4-3 and J is TRBJ1-2; a possible D gene is TRBD1 (5 bases). V lost 0 bases and J lost 8, with 16 bases in between. Germline V gives CDR1 LGHNA, CDR2 YSLEER. The CDR3 runs to 15 residues. DNA for the CDR3: TGCGCCAGCAGCCAAGATTGGGTAGGGGCTGGGGGCTACACCTTC. Its translation: CASSQDWVGAGGYTF.

This chain links TRBV29-1 with TRBJ2-1; maybe TRBD1 (5 bases). Looked up from germline, CDR1 is SQVTM and CDR2 is ANQGSEA. CDR3 length equals 15 residues. V lost 5 bases to trimming and J lost 4 bases, with 18 bases between them. The chain's CDR3 is CSVRVTISGYNEQFF. The CDR3 DNA reads TGCAGCGTTCGGGTAACGATCTCAGGGTACAATGAGCAGTTCTTC.

This clonotype has just a few counts. The chain has TRBV20-1 and TRBJ1-4; the D is unclear. The CDR3 covers 13 residues. Germline V lookup: CDR1 DFQATT, CDR2 SNEGSKA (reference sequence). V gave up 4 bases and J gave up 7 bases, with 13 bases separating them. CDR3 nucleotides: TGCAGTGCTATCCCAAATTCGGCTGAAAAACTGTTTTTT. Amino acids: CSAIPNSAEKLFF.

This clonotype was seen more than once but under ten times. The chain carries TRBV7-9 and TRBJ2-7, with D possibly matching TRBD1 (6 bases). Germline values: CDR1 SEHNR, CDR2 FQNEAQ (reference sequence). This CDR3 is 13 amino acids long. The ends were cut back, 5 bases at V and 4 bases at J, with 12 bases in the middle. Here the CDR3 reads CASSRPGQYEQYF. The CDR3 DNA reads as TGTGCCAGCAGCCGACCCGGACAGTACGAGCAGTACTTC.

CDR3 amino acids: CASSLAVGGGFDVSPLHF. DNA of the CDR3: TGCGCCAGCAGCTTGGCCGTTGGCGGGGGCTTTGATGTATCACCCCTCCACTTT. This chain links TRBV5-1 with TRBJ1-6; TRBD1 might be the D (6 bases). Germline assignment: CDR1 SGHRS and CDR2 YFSETQ. The CDR3 length is 18 residues. V was trimmed by 0 bases and J by 10 bases, leaving 23 bases between them. Using reference TRBV5-1 and TRBJ1-6 for the parts outside the CDR3, the full variable domain is KAGVTQTPRYLIKTRGQQVTLSCSPISGHRSVSWYQQTPGQGLQFLFEYFSETQRNKGNFPGRFSGRQFSNSRSEMNVSTLELGDSALYLCASSLAVGGGFDVSPLHFGNGTRLTVT.

V gene TRBV12-3 or TRBV12-4 combines with J gene TRBJ2-3, with TRBD2 identical over 9 bases. The V segment lost 6 bases and the J segment 2 bases; nucleotides outside the gene matches: 6. This CDR3 contains 15 residues. CDR3 sequence reads: CASRGGLAYTDTQYF. The CDR3 coding sequence is TGTGCCAGCAGAGGCGGACTAGCGTACACAGATACGCAGTATTTT.

As regards this clonotype: One end of the junction fails to match germline, which may point to a read error. The CDR3, as DNA: TGTGCCAGCAGCTTAGCTAGCGGGAGGAATAATGAGCAGGTCTTC. Protein sequence: CASSLASGRNNEQVF. The chain combines TRBV11-2 with TRBJ2-1, with 11 bases aligning to TRBD2. CDR1 and CDR2 (germline): SGHAT, FQNNGV. The CDR3 runs 15 residues.

The rearrangement uses TRBV27 and TRBJ2-1, with a tentative D call TRBD1 (6 bases). Germline V CDR1 and CDR2: MNHEY, SMNVEV (reference sequence). This CDR3 is 16 amino acids long. The germline V and J ends were trimmed by 2 bases and 4 bases, with 15 bases remaining between them. The CDR3: CASSLAGAMTYNEQFF. The CDR3 nucleotides are TGTGCCAGCAGTTTAGCAGGGGCCATGACTTACAATGAGCAGTTCTTC.